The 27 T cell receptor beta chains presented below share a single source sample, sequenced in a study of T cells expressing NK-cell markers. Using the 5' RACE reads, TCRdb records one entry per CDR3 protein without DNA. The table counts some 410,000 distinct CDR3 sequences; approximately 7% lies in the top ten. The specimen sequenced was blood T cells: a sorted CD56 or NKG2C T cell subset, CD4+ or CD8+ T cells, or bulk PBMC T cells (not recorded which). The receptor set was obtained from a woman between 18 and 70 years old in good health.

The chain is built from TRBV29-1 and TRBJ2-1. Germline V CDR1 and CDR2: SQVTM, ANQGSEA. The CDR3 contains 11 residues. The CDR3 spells CSVDEGIQQFF.

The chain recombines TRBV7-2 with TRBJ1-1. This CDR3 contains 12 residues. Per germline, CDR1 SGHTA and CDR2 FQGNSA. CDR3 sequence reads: CASSRGRLGAFF. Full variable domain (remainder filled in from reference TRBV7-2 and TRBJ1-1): GAGVSQSPSNKVTEKGKDVELRCDPISGHTALYWYRQSLGQGLEFLIYFQGNSAPDKSGLPSDRFSAERTGGSVSTLTIQRTQQEDSAVYLCASSRGRLGAFFGQGTRLTVV.

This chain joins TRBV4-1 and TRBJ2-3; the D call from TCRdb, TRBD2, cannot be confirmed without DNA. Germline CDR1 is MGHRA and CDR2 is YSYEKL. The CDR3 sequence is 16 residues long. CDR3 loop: CASSPLTGGPGDTQYF.

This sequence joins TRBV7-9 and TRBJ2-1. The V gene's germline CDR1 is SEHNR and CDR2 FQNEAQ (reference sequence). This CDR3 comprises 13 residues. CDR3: CASSFAPYNEQFF.

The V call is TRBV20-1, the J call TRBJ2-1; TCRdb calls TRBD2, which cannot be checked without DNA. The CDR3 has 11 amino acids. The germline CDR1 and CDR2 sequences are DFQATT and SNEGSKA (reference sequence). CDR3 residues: CSAPLGNEQFF.

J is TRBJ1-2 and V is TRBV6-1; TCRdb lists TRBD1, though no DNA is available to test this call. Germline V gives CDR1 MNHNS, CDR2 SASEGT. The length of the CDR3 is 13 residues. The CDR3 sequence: CASTNGGAQGYTF.

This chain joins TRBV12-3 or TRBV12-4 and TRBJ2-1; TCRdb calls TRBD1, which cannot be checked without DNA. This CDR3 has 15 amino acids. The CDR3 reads CASSPPTDPTSEQFF.

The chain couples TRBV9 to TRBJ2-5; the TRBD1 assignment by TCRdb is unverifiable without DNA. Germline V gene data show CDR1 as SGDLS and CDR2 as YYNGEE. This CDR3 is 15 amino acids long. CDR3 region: CASSVGRGGQETQYF.

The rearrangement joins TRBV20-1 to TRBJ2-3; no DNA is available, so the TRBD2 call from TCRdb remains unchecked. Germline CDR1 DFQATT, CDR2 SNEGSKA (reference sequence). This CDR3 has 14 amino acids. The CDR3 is CSARTSWGTDTQYF.

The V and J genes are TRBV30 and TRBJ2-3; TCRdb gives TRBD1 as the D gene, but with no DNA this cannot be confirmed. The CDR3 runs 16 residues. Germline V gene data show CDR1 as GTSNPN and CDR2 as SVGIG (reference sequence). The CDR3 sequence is CAWREPDRRGTDTQYF. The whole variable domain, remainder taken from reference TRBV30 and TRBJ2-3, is SQTIHQWPATLVQPVGSPLSLECTVEGTSNPNLYWYRQAAGRGLQLLFYSVGIGQISSEVPQNLSASRPQDRQFILSSKKLLLSDSGFYLCAWREPDRRGTDTQYFGPGTRLTVL.

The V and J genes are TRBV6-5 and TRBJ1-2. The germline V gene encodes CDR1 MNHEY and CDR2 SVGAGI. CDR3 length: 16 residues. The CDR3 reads CASSYSVVEGNYGYTF.

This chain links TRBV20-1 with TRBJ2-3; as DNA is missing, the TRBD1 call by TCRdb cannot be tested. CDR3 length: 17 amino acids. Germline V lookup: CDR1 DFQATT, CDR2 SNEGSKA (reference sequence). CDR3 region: CSARGQGLYPSTDTQYF.

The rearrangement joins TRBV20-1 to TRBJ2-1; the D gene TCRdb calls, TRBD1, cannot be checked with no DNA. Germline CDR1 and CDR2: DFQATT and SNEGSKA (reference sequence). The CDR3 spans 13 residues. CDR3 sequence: CSARGDRVGEQFF.

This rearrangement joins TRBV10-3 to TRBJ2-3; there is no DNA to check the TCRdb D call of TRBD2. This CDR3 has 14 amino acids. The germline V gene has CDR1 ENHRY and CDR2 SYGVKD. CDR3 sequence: CAMASGGVTDTQYF.

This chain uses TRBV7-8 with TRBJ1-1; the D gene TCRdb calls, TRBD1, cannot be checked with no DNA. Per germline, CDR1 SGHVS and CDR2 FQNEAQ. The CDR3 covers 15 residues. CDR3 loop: CASSPLGQWGTEAFF.

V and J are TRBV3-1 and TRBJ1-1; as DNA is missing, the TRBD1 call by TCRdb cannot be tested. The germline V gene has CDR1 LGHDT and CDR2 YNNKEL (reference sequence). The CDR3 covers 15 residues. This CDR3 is CASSSGQGGNTEAFF.

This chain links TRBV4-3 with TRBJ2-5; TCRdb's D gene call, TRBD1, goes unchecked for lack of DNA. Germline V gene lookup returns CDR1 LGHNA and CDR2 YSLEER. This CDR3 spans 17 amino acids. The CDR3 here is CASSQAPLDRSLETQYF.

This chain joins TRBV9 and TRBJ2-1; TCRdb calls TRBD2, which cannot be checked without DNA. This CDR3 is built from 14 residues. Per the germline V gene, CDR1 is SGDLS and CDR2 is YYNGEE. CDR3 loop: CASSVDGGGNEQFF.

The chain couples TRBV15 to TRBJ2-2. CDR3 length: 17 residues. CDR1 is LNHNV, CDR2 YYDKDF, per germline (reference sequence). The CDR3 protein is CATSRDLGGTNTGELFF.

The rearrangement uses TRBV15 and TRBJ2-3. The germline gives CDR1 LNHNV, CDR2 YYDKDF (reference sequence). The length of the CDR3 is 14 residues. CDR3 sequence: CATSPRLGTDTQYF.

The chain's CDR3 is CASSQALNTGELFF. This chain uses TRBV4-2 with TRBJ2-2. CDR3 length: 14 residues. Per germline, CDR1 LGHNA and CDR2 YNFKEQ.

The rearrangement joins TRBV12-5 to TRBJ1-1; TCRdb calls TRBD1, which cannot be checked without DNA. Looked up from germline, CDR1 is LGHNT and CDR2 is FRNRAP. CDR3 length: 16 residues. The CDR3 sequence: CASGLVQGEWNTEAFF.

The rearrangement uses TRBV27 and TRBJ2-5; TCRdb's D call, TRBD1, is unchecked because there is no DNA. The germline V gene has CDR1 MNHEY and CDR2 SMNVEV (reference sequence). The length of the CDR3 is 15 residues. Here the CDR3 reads CASSRQVSPGWTQYF.

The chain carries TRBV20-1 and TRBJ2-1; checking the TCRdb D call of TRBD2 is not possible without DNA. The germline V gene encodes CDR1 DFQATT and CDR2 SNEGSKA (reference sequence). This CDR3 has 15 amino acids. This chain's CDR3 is CSAPPLAQGYNEQFF.

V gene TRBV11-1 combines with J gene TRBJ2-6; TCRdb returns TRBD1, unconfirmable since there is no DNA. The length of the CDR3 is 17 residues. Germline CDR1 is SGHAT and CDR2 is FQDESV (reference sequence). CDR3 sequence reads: CASSSTGDPSGANVLTF.

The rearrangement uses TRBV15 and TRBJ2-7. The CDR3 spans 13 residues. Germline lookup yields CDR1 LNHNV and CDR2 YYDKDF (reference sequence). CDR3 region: CATSSWTPYEQYF.

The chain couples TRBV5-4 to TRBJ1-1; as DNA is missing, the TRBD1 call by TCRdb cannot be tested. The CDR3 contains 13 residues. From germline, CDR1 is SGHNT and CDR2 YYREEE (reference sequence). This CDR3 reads CASSFSRLGGAFF.